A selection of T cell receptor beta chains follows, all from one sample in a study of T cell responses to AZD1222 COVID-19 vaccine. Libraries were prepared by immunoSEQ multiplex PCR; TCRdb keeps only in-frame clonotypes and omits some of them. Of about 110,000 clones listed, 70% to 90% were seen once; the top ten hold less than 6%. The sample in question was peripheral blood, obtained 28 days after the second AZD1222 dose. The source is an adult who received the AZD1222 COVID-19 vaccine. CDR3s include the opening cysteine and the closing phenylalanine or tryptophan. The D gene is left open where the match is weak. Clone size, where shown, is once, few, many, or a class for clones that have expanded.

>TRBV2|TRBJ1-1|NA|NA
CAGRPDTRNTEAFF
TGTGCCGGCCGCCCGGACACTCGGAACACTGAAGCTTTCTTT
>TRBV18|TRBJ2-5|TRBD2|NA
CASSPPSGGRQETQYF
TGTGCCAGCTCACCACCGAGCGGGGGAAGGCAAGAGACCCAGTACTTC
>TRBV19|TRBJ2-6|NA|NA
CASSIGITGANVLTF
TGTGCCAGTAGTATCGGGATTACTGGGGCCAACGTCCTGACTTTC
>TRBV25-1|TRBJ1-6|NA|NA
CASSEYPGGSPLHF
TGTGCCAGCAGTGAATACCCGGGGGGATCACCCCTCCACTTT
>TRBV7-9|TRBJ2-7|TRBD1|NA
CASSFPGQGYEQYF
TGTGCCAGCAGCTTCCCGGGACAGGGGTACGAGCAGTACTTC
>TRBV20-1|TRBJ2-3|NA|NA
CSAPSTDTQYF
TGCAGTGCCCCGAGCACAGATACGCAGTATTTT
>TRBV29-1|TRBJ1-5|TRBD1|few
CSAGTDNQPQHF
TGCAGCGCCGGGACAGACAATCAGCCCCAGCATTTT
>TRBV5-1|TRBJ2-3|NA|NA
CASSFQGEADTQYF
TGCGCCAGCAGCTTCCAGGGGGAGGCAGATACGCAGTATTTT
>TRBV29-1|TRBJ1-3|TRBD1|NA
CSVKGHTGAGNTIYF
TGCAGCGTCAAAGGGCACACAGGGGCTGGAAACACCATATATTTT
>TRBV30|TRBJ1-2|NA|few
CAWSVLRFYGYTF
TGTGCCTGGAGTGTACTCAGGTTCTATGGCTACACCTTC
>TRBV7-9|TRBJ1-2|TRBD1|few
CASSLGQGASGYTF
TGTGCCAGCAGCTTAGGACAGGGGGCTAGCGGCTACACCTTC
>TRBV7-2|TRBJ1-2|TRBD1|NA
CASSLDGTGANYGYTF
TGTGCCAGCAGCTTAGACGGGACAGGGGCGAACTATGGCTACACCTTC
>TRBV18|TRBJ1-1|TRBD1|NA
CASSPGQDLEAFF
TGTGCCAGCTCACCGGGACAGGACCTCGAAGCTTTCTTT
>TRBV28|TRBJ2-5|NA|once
CASSFGAGAIQTQYF
TGTGCCAGCAGTTTCGGGGCAGGGGCTATACAGACCCAGTACTTC
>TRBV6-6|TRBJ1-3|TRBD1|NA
CASIRGVLSGNTIYF
TGTGCCAGCATCAGGGGGGTCCTCTCTGGAAACACCATATATTTT
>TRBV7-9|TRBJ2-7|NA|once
CASSLIPDSGYEQYF
TGTGCCAGCAGCTTAATTCCGGACTCCGGCTACGAGCAGTACTTC
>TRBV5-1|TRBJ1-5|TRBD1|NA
CASSTGQGDNQPQHF
TGCGCCAGCAGTACCGGACAGGGCGACAATCAGCCCCAGCATTTT
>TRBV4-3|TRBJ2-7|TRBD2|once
CASSQARSGGYEQYF
TGCGCCAGCAGCCAAGCTAGGAGCGGGGGGTACGAGCAGTACTTC
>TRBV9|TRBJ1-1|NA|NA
CASSVGKGNTEAFF
TGTGCCAGCAGCGTAGGTAAGGGTAACACTGAAGCTTTCTTT